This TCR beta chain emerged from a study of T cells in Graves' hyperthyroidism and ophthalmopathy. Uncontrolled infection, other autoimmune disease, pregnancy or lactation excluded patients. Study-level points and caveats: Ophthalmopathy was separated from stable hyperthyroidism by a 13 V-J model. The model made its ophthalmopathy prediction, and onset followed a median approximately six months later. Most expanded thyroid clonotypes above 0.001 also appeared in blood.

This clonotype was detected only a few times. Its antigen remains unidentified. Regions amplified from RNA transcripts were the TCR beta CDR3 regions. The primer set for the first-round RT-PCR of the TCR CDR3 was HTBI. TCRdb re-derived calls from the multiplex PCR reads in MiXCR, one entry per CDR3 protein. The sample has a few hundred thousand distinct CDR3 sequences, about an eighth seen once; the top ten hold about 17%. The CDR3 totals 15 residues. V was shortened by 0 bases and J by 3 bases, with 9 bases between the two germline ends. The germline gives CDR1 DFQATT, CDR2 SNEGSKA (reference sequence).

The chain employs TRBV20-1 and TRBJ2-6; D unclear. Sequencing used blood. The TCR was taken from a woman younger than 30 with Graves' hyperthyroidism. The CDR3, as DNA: TGCAGTGCTAGAGATACCGGGTATGGGGCCAACGTCCTGACTTTC. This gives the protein CSARDTGYGANVLTF.